A single sample is the source of the 29 T cell receptor beta chains below, sequenced in a study of CD8+ T cells in alopecia areata. Extracted from the samples, RNA was reverse transcribed into cDNA to serve as the sequencing template. Profiling relied on immunoSEQ multiplex PCR, and the TCRdb table lists in-frame clones only, not all of them. The sample records about 88,000 clones, about 44% being singletons. Treatment noted: oral pan-JAK inhibitor, 5-10 mg twice daily. This material consisted of CD8+ T cells sorted from blood, taken at week 24, from a patient treated with tofacitinib. Receptor source: a human donor with alopecia areata.

The chain couples TRBV29-1 to TRBJ2-7; perhaps TRBD1 as D (6 bases). The CDR3 contains 13 residues. In germline, CDR1 is SQVTM, CDR2 ANQGSEA. Trimming left V 5 bases short and J 0 bases short, with 11 bases between. The CDR3 region has the DNA TGCAGCGTTCGGACAGACTACTCCTACGAGCAGTACTTC. Its protein is CSVRTDYSYEQYF.

V and J are TRBV9 and TRBJ2-5; D remains ambiguous. Deletions cut 0 bases from V and 4 bases from J, with 4 bases between. The germline CDR1 and CDR2 sequences are SGDLS and YYNGEE. This CDR3 comprises 12 residues. The CDR3 is CASSVGVETQYF. In nucleotides, the CDR3 is TGTGCCAGCAGCGTAGGGGTAGAGACCCAGTACTTC.

V is TRBV4-1 and J is TRBJ1-1; the D is unclear. Trimming took off 4 bases at V and 2 bases at J, with 11 bases between the two ends. CDR3 length: 14 amino acids. Germline-derived CDR1 and CDR2 are MGHRA and YSYEKL. The CDR3 DNA reads TGCGCCAGCAGCCCCGATCTGGGAAACACTGAAGCTTTCTTT. Translation gives CASSPDLGNTEAFF.

This clone came up a few times. The rearrangement uses TRBV28 and TRBJ2-5, with 8 positions matching TRBD1. The germline V gene encodes CDR1 MDHEN and CDR2 SYDVKM. The CDR3 is made up of 15 amino acids. With 6 bases clipped from V and 2 bases from J, the junction kept 8 bases outside the gene matches. CDR3 protein: CASSRGQEKQETQYF. The CDR3 DNA reads TGTGCCAGCAGCCGGGGACAGGAGAAACAAGAGACCCAGTACTTC.

The chain recombines TRBV27 with TRBJ2-7; D gene ambiguous. From germline, CDR1 is MNHEY and CDR2 SMNVEV (reference sequence). The CDR3 is made up of 15 amino acids. V shed 0 bases and J shed 2 bases, with 11 bases lying between them. This CDR3 is CASSLSFSGAYEQYF. The CDR3 DNA is TGTGCCAGCAGTTTATCGTTCTCTGGGGCCTACGAGCAGTACTTC.

The rearrangement uses TRBV27 and TRBJ1-2; the D gene is possibly TRBD1 (5 bases). Trimming shortened V by 0 bases and J by 8 bases, and 16 bases separated the two germline ends. The germline V gene has CDR1 MNHEY and CDR2 SMNVEV (reference sequence). The CDR3 runs 15 residues. The CDR3 region is CASSLSPGRVYGYTF. The DNA of the CDR3 is TGTGCCAGCAGTTTATCACCCGGCAGGGTATACGGCTACACCTTC.

The sample holds a few counts of this clone. The genes are TRBV15 and TRBJ1-5; 7 positions match TRBD1. CDR3 length: 16 residues. Trimming took 2 bases from V and 7 from J; bases not matched to a gene: 11. The germline V gene has CDR1 LNHNV and CDR2 YYDKDF (reference sequence). CDR3 bases: TGTGCCACCAGCAGAAGCGTCGAGACAGGGAACCAGCCCCAGCATTTT. Translated, it gives CATSRSVETGNQPQHF.

This sequence joins TRBV9 and TRBJ2-1; D not resolved. Germline V gene data show CDR1 as SGDLS and CDR2 as YYNGEE. The V gene lost 0 bases and the J gene lost 1 base, with 11 bases spanning the gap. CDR3 size: 16 residues. CDR3 DNA: TGTGCCAGCAGCGTAGCTCAGAGCGCTTCCTACAATGAGCAGTTCTTC. Amino acid sequence: CASSVAQSASYNEQFF.

The V call is TRBV4-1, the J call TRBJ2-2; 8 nucleotides agree with TRBD1. CDR3 length equals 14 residues. Unmatched junction bases numbered 3, after V lost 4 bases and J lost 5 bases. The germline V gene has CDR1 MGHRA and CDR2 YSYEKL. Written as DNA, the CDR3 is TGCGCCAGCAGCCGGACAGGGCGAACCGGGGAGCTGTTTTTT. It yields the protein CASSRTGRTGELFF.

The genes are TRBV7-2 and TRBJ1-2, with TRBD1 matching 9 bases. CDR3 size: 15 residues. V lost 4 bases to trimming and J lost 6 bases; unmatched junction nucleotides: 9. The germline gives CDR1 SGHTA, CDR2 FQGNSA. The CDR3 nucleotides read TGTGCCAGCAGCTATCCGGACAGGGGATGGGATGGCTACACCTTC. Amino acid sequence: CASSYPDRGWDGYTF.

This clone was picked up a small number of times. The V call is TRBV4-3, the J call TRBJ2-1; no definite D call. Between the trimmed V and J ends, which lost 0 bases and 6 bases, there was a span of 9 bases. This CDR3 contains 14 residues. The germline gives CDR1 LGHNA, CDR2 YSLEER. The CDR3 is CASSQDPPPNEQFF. CDR3 nucleotide sequence: TGCGCCAGCAGCCAAGACCCGCCTCCCAATGAGCAGTTCTTC.

V and J are TRBV4-1 and TRBJ1-5; D uncertain. Germline V gene sequence: CDR1 MGHRA, CDR2 YSYEKL. V was shortened by 4 bases and J by 3 bases, with 10 bases between the two germline ends. This CDR3 spans 14 amino acids. Here the CDR3 reads CASSPKSSNQPQHF. In nucleotides, the CDR3 is TGCGCCAGCAGCCCAAAAAGCTCCAATCAGCCCCAGCATTTT.

This clone was seen more than once but under ten times. The chain couples TRBV2 to TRBJ2-7, with no clear D. Looked up from germline, CDR1 is SNHLY and CDR2 is FYNNEI. Trimming cost V 2 bases and J 0 bases, with 11 bases left between them. CDR3 size: 15 residues. Here the CDR3 reads CASSEIGGSSYEQYF. In DNA form, the CDR3 reads TGTGCCAGCAGTGAAATAGGCGGAAGCTCCTACGAGCAGTACTTC.

The table lists this clone with a few counts. The chain is built from TRBV30 and TRBJ2-7; D gene ambiguous. This CDR3 is built from 11 residues. V shed 5 bases and J shed 7 bases, with 12 bases lying between them. Germline-derived CDR1 and CDR2 are GTSNPN and SVGIG (reference sequence). CDR3 sequence reads: CAWEIVREQYF. The CDR3 DNA reads TGTGCCTGGGAGATCGTACGGGAGCAGTACTTC.

This clone came up a few times. The rearrangement links TRBV7-2 to TRBJ2-7, with 7 positions matching TRBD1. Germline V gives CDR1 SGHTA, CDR2 FQGNSA. The CDR3 consists of 14 residues. Trimming cost V 3 bases and J 2 bases; bases outside gene matches: 4. The chain's CDR3 is CASSFGTAAYEQYF. Here the CDR3 DNA reads TGTGCCAGCAGCTTCGGGACAGCCGCCTACGAGCAGTACTTC.

This sequence joins TRBV30 and TRBJ2-6, with D perhaps assigned TRBD1 or TRBD2 (6 bases each). The germline V and J ends were trimmed by 3 bases and 0 bases, with 21 bases remaining between them. There are 19 residues in the CDR3. Looked up from germline, CDR1 is GTSNPN and CDR2 is SVGIG (reference sequence). CDR3 sequence reads: CAWRGLPGQPYSGANVLTF. Written as DNA, the CDR3 is TGTGCCTGGAGGGGACTTCCGGGACAACCCTACTCTGGGGCCAACGTCCTGACTTTC.

This chain joins TRBV5-6 and TRBJ2-2; D assignment may be TRBD1 or TRBD2 (6 bases each). The CDR3 is 15 amino acids. V was pared by 0 bases and J by 4 bases, with 10 bases between. Per germline, CDR1 SGHDT and CDR2 YYEEEE. This CDR3 is CASSLGGGPTGELFF. CDR3 bases: TGTGCCAGCAGCTTGGGAGGGGGGCCCACCGGGGAGCTGTTTTTT.

This clone appeared a single time. V gene TRBV7-9 combines with J gene TRBJ1-5; a possible D gene is TRBD1 (5 bases). CDR3 length equals 13 residues. Trimming pared 7 bases from V and 3 bases from J, leaving 10 bases between. Germline CDR1 and CDR2: SEHNR and FQNEAQ (reference sequence). CDR3 region: CASNPGPNQPQHF. DNA of the CDR3: TGTGCCAGCAACCCGGGGCCCAATCAGCCCCAGCATTTT.

The genes are TRBV5-1 and TRBJ2-1, with 9 bases lining up with TRBD2. Germline CDR1 is SGHRS and CDR2 is YFSETQ. V dropped 6 bases and J dropped 7; count of bases not matched to a gene: 8. The CDR3 has 14 amino acids. The CDR3 coding sequence is TGCGCCAGCAAGTGGGCGGGAGGGGCGAATGAGCAGTTCTTC. This gives the protein CASKWAGGANEQFF.

Only a few counts were recorded for this clone. The chain is built from TRBV30 and TRBJ1-2; tentative D call: TRBD1 (5 bases). The CDR3 loop spans 11 amino acids. Deletions cut 4 bases from V and 8 bases from J, with 11 bases between. Germline lookup yields CDR1 GTSNPN and CDR2 SVGIG (reference sequence). As DNA, the CDR3 is TGTGCCTGGACATGGGGACGCGGCTACACCTTC. It encodes CAWTWGRGYTF.

The chain uses TRBV4-1 and TRBJ2-2, with 8 nucleotides matching TRBD1. The CDR3 consists of 16 residues. CDR1 MGHRA and CDR2 YSYEKL come from the germline V gene. Germline trimming cut 4 bases from V and 3 bases from J; bases unmatched to any gene: 7. DNA for the CDR3: TGCGCCAGCAGCCGAGACAGGGGCGCGTACACCGGGGAGCTGTTTTTT. This gives the protein CASSRDRGAYTGELFF.

This chain links TRBV4-1 with TRBJ2-3, with TRBD1 matching 9 bases. The V gene end was trimmed by 4 bases and the J gene end by 3 bases; junction bases not matched to a gene: 8. Germline CDR1 reads MGHRA; CDR2 reads YSYEKL. The CDR3 is made up of 16 amino acids. In nucleotides, the CDR3 is TGCGCCAGCAGCCTTTCCGGGACAGGGTGGACAGATACGCAGTATTTT. Protein sequence: CASSLSGTGWTDTQYF.

The chain is built from TRBV30 and TRBJ2-2; D unresolved. From germline, CDR1 is GTSNPN and CDR2 SVGIG (reference sequence). Trimming cost V 4 bases and J 6 bases, with 12 bases left between them. The CDR3 is 13 residues long. CDR3 loop: CAWTQIEPGELFF. CDR3 DNA sequence: TGTGCCTGGACTCAAATAGAGCCCGGGGAGCTGTTTTTT.

The CDR3 region has the DNA TGTGCCAGCACCTATAGGGCCTCCGGGGCCAACGTCCTGACTTTC. It yields the protein CASTYRASGANVLTF. The gene calls are TRBV28 and TRBJ2-6; D is undetermined. V was pared by 7 bases and J by 4 bases, with 14 bases between. There are 15 residues in the CDR3. Germline-derived CDR1 and CDR2 are MDHEN and SYDVKM.

With regard to this clone: The same CDR3 also results from other DNA sequences found in this sample. The CDR3 loop is CASSLGRSYEQYF. CDR3 coding DNA: TGTGCCAGCAGCTTAGGTCGGTCCTACGAGCAGTACTTC. J is TRBJ2-7 and V is TRBV7-3; unclear D gene. V was cut by 2 bases and J by 1 base, with 6 bases left in between. The CDR3 sequence is 13 residues long. The germline V gene encodes CDR1 SGHTA and CDR2 FQGTGA.

This clone turned up a few times. V usage is TRBV7-9 and J usage is TRBJ2-1, with D unresolved. Germline CDR1 reads SEHNR; CDR2 reads FQNEAQ (reference sequence). This CDR3 has 13 amino acids. V was cut by 1 base and J by 6 bases, with 7 bases left in between. As DNA, the CDR3 is TGTGCCAGCAGCTTAGTAGGCGTCAATGAGCAGTTCTTC. This gives the protein CASSLVGVNEQFF.

The chain combines TRBV30 with TRBJ2-7; no firm D call. From germline, CDR1 is GTSNPN and CDR2 SVGIG (reference sequence). CDR3 length equals 14 residues. Trimming stripped 2 bases from V and 9 bases from J, with 20 bases between. The CDR3 here is CAWSWQANLRGQYF. The CDR3 DNA sequence: TGTGCCTGGAGTTGGCAGGCGAACCTACGAGGGCAGTACTTC.

The rearrangement uses TRBV7-9 and TRBJ2-1; TRBD2 is a possible D gene (5 bases). The V gene lost 2 bases and the J gene lost 3 bases, with 8 bases spanning the gap. Looked up from germline, CDR1 is SEHNR and CDR2 is FQNEAQ (reference sequence). The CDR3 is 14 amino acids. CDR3 nucleotides: TGTGCCAGCAGCTTATCCGGGGTCTACAATGAGCAGTTCTTC. Its protein product is CASSLSGVYNEQFF.

This clone has a handful of counts. The chain joins TRBV30 to TRBJ1-1; D is possibly TRBD1 (6 bases). Trimming removed 0 bases from V and 5 bases from J, with 10 bases in between. Germline V gene lookup returns CDR1 GTSNPN and CDR2 SVGIG (reference sequence). The CDR3 sequence is 13 residues long. The CDR3 DNA reads as TGTGCCTGGAGTGTACTGAGGGGGACTGAAGCTTTCTTT. Amino acids: CAWSVLRGTEAFF.